The sequence of this TCR beta chain was determined in a study of patients and donors after allogeneic stem cell transplantation. TCRdb redid the calling of the RT-PCR reads with MiXCR, one entry per CDR3 protein. The repertoire holds tens of thousands of distinct CDR3 sequences, with approximately 5% as singletons. The CDR3 covers 15 residues. The V gene's germline CDR1 is MDHEN and CDR2 SYDVKM. V was pared by 2 bases and J by 1 base, with 11 bases between. This TCR came from a human donor who was either an allogeneic HSCT recipient or a stem cell or donor lymphocyte infusion donor (not recorded which). It is not recorded whose cells these are; they may come from a transplant donor. This chain uses TRBV28 with TRBJ2-5, with a possible D match to TRBD1 (5 bases). The sample was blood, either unsorted or a sorted T cell fraction (not recorded which). The CDR3 region has the DNA TGTGCCAGCAGTTTACTGTCAGGGTTCCAAGAGACCCAGTACTTC. Translated: CASSLLSGFQETQYF. The full variable domain, in which reference TRBV28 and TRBJ2-5 provide the parts outside the CDR3, is DVKVTQSSRYLVKRTGEKVFLECVQDMDHENMFWYRQDPGLGLRLIYFSYDVKMKEKGDIPEGYSVSREKKERFSLILESASTNQTSMYLCASSLLSGFQETQYFGPGTRLLVL.